Listed here is a single T cell receptor beta chain. These data belong to a study of blood T cell repertoires in COVID-19. The protocol was immunoSEQ multiplex PCR, while the TCRdb copy is restricted to in-frame clones and leaves out a portion. The data hold about 300,000 clones, with roughly 87% observed a single time. Clinical history as reported by participants underpinned cohort assignment. Each recovered donor of Cohort 3 presented with two negative PCRs, clearance, or symptom resolution. In germline, CDR1 is LNHDA, CDR2 SQIVND (reference sequence). J was trimmed by 8 bases and V by 5 bases; bases with no gene match: 5. The CDR3 contains 13 residues.

Sequencing used PBMCs or T cells enriched from blood (not recorded which). The receptor comes from a woman aged 25 to 39 who had recovered from COVID-19. V usage is TRBV19 and J usage is TRBJ1-2; 10 positions match TRBD1. The CDR3 here is CASSVDRGQGYTF. CDR3 in DNA: TGTGCCAGTAGTGTCGACAGGGGGCAAGGCTACACCTTC. The entire variable domain, with the rest obtained from reference TRBV19 and TRBJ1-2, is as follows: DGGITQSPKYLFRKEGQNVTLSCEQNLNHDAMYWYRQDPGQGLRLIYYSQIVNDFQKGDIAEGYSVSREKKESFPLTVTSAQKNPTAFYLCASSVDRGQGYTFGSGTRLTVV.